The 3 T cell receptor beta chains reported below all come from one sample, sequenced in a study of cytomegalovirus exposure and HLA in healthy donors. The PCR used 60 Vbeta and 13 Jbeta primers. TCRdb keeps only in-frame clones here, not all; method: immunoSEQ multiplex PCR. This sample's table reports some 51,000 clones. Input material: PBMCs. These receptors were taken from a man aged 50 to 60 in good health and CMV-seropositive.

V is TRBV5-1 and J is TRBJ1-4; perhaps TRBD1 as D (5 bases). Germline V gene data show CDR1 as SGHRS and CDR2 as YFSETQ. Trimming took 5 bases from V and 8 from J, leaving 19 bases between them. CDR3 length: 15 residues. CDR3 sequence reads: CASRDLRGTREKLFF. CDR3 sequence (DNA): TGCGCCAGCAGGGACCTACGGGGGACTCGGGAAAAACTGTTTTTT.

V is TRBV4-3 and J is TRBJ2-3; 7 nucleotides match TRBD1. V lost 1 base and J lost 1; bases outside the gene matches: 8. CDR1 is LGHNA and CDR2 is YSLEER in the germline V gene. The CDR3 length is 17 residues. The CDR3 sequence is CASSQGDSAAGTDTQYF. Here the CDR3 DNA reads TGCGCCAGCAGCCAAGGGGACAGTGCTGCGGGCACAGATACGCAGTATTTT.

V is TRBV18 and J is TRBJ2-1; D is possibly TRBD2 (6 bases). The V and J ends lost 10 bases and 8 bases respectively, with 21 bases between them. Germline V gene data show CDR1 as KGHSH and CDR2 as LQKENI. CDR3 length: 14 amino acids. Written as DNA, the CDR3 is TGTGCCACCCGGCGGGCAGGCGGGGTCGATGAGCAGTTCTTC. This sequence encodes CATRRAGGVDEQFF.